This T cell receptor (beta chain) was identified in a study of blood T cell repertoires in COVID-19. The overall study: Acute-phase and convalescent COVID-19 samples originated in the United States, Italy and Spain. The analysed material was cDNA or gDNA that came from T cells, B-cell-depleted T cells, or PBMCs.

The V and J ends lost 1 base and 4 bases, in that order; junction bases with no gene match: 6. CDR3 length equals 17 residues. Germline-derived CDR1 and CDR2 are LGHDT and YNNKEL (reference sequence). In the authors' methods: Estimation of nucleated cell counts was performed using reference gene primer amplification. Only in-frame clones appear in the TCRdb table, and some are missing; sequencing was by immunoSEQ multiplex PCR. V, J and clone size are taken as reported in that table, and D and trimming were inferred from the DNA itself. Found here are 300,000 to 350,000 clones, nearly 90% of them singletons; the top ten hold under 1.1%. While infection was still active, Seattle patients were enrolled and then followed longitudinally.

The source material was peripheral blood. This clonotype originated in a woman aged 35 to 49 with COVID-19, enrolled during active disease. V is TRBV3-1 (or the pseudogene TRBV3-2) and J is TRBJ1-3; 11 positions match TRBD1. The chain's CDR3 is CASSQGTGGAAGNTIYF. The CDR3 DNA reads TGTGCCAGCAGCCAAGGGACAGGGGGCGCGGCAGGAAACACCATATATTTT.